These 25 T cell receptor beta chains were sequenced from one sample in a study of blood T cell repertoires in COVID-19. The method was immunoSEQ multiplex PCR; TCRdb's version includes in-frame clones alone and lacks a portion of them. The sample records about 250,000 clones, 70% to 75% being singletons. The sample consisted of peripheral blood. These receptors came from a woman aged 80 or over with acute or convalescent COVID-19.

This rearrangement joins TRBV6-5 to TRBJ1-1; D is unresolved. From germline, CDR1 is MNHEY and CDR2 SVGAGI. The CDR3 has 12 amino acids. Deletions cut 1 base from V and 6 bases from J, with 6 bases between. This chain's CDR3 is CASSYLGSEAFF. Written as DNA, the CDR3 is TGTGCCAGCAGTTACTTGGGCTCTGAAGCTTTCTTT.

This chain links TRBV11-2 with TRBJ2-1, with 8 nucleotides matching TRBD2. The V segment lost 6 bases and the J segment 1 base; nucleotides outside the gene matches: 8. Germline V gene sequence: CDR1 SGHAT, CDR2 FQNNGV. There are 16 residues in the CDR3. The CDR3 DNA follows: TGTGCCAGCAGGAATGCCGGCGGGGGGTCCTACAATGAGCAGTTCTTC. It yields the protein CASRNAGGGSYNEQFF.

The CDR3 nucleotides are TGTGCCAGCAGCGAGACAGGCCGTCTAGAGCAGTACTTC. Residues: CASSETGRLEQYF. The chain uses TRBV6-5 and TRBJ2-7; D is possibly TRBD1 (6 bases). The ends were cut back, 6 bases at V and 7 bases at J, with 16 bases in the middle. The CDR3 is made up of 13 amino acids. Germline CDR1 and CDR2: MNHEY and SVGAGI.

The rearrangement joins TRBV5-1 to TRBJ2-7; D is perhaps TRBD1 (5 bases). This CDR3 is 14 amino acids long. The V and J ends lost 0 bases and 2 bases respectively, with 9 bases between them. Germline V CDR1 and CDR2: SGHRS, YFSETQ. In DNA, the CDR3 is TGCGCCAGCAGCTTGGACAGGCCTCCCTACGAGCAGTACTTC. It yields the protein CASSLDRPPYEQYF.

This clone was observed once. J is TRBJ2-1 and V is TRBV7-2; the match to TRBD2 covers 9 bases. From germline, CDR1 is SGHTA and CDR2 FQGNSA. The CDR3 consists of 16 residues. Trimming cost V 4 bases and J 7 bases; bases outside gene matches: 11. The CDR3 spells CASSSHHAGGRNEQFF. Here the CDR3 DNA reads TGTGCCAGCAGCTCCCACCACGCGGGGGGGCGGAATGAGCAGTTCTTC.

This clone has only a few counts. The V gene is TRBV27, the J gene TRBJ1-1, with D possibly TRBD1 on 6 matching bases. V lost 5 bases, J lost 0 bases, and 7 bases lay in between. Germline V CDR1 and CDR2: MNHEY, SMNVEV (reference sequence). The CDR3 runs 13 residues. The CDR3 sequence is CASSTGLNTEAFF. Written as DNA, the CDR3 is TGTGCCAGCAGTACAGGGCTGAACACTGAAGCTTTCTTT.

V is TRBV10-3 and J is TRBJ1-3, with 8 bases identical to TRBD1. The CDR3 contains 15 residues. With 6 bases clipped from V and 2 bases from J, the junction kept 6 bases outside the gene matches. Germline loops: CDR1 ENHRY, CDR2 SYGVKD. DNA for the CDR3: TGTGCCATCAGAGACAGGGGAGAAGCTGGAAACACCATATATTTT. Protein: CAIRDRGEAGNTIYF.

With respect to this clone: Other DNA variants within this sample encode the same CDR3. The V call is TRBV6-5, the J call TRBJ2-5, with 10 bases aligning to TRBD2. V lost 2 bases to trimming and J lost 1 base; unmatched junction nucleotides: 4. Germline CDR1 is MNHEY and CDR2 is SVGAGI. CDR3 length: 16 residues. CDR3 in DNA: TGTGCCAGCAGTTACACGGCTAGCGGGGGCCAAGAGACCCAGTACTTC. It encodes CASSYTASGGQETQYF.

The V gene is TRBV6-4, the J gene TRBJ2-1; no clear D gene. V was pared by 0 bases and J by 8 bases, with 11 bases between. The CDR3 covers 14 residues. Germline assignment: CDR1 MRHNA and CDR2 SNTAGT. Written as DNA, the CDR3 is TGTGCCAGCAGTGACTCGAGTCGGGTAGATGAGCAGTTCTTC. Residues: CASSDSSRVDEQFF.

The V gene is TRBV2, the J gene TRBJ1-1; D not certain. CDR1 SNHLY and CDR2 FYNNEI come from the germline V gene. V shed 2 bases and J shed 1 base, with 5 bases lying between them. The CDR3 sequence is 13 residues long. CDR3 bases: TGTGCCAGCAGTGAACACAGGAACACTGAAGCTTTCTTT. As protein: CASSEHRNTEAFF.

This chain links TRBV11-3 with TRBJ1-5, with D unclear. This CDR3 comprises 15 residues. Per germline, CDR1 SGHNT and CDR2 YENEEA. Trimming took 5 bases from V and 6 from J, leaving 17 bases between them. The CDR3 region is CASSRTSGGIQPQHF. DNA of the CDR3: TGTGCCAGCAGCAGAACATCGGGAGGGATTCAGCCCCAGCATTTT.

This clone has more than one count but fewer than ten. The chain is built from TRBV20-1 and TRBJ1-1; no firm D call. Trimming took 5 bases from V and 6 from J, leaving 10 bases between them. Per germline, CDR1 DFQATT and CDR2 SNEGSKA (reference sequence). This CDR3 comprises 11 residues. CDR3 loop: CSALEAPEAFF. The DNA for the CDR3 is TGCAGTGCTCTTGAGGCCCCTGAAGCTTTCTTT.

This sequence joins TRBV2 and TRBJ1-5; D perhaps matches TRBD1 (5 bases). Germline V gene sequence: CDR1 SNHLY, CDR2 FYNNEI. This CDR3 spans 14 amino acids. Trimming took 6 bases from V and 4 from J, leaving 13 bases between them. The CDR3 is CASSLDTSNQPQHF. CDR3 DNA: TGTGCCAGCAGCCTGGACACTTCGAATCAGCCCCAGCATTTT.

This chain joins TRBV11-2 and TRBJ1-2; D perhaps matches TRBD1 (5 bases). Germline CDR1 SGHAT, CDR2 FQNNGV. This CDR3 has 15 amino acids. Trimming left V 1 base short and J 4 bases short, with 13 bases between. The CDR3 is CASSLGGGTIYGYTF. The CDR3 DNA is TGTGCCAGCAGCTTAGGTGGGGGGACGATCTATGGCTACACCTTC.

This clone was seen a few times. This chain uses TRBV9 with TRBJ1-2; D perhaps matches TRBD1 (5 bases). Trimming cost V 5 bases and J 4 bases, with 21 bases left between them. The CDR3 runs 16 residues. Germline values: CDR1 SGDLS, CDR2 YYNGEE. CDR3 residues: CASSHGGGAGIYGYTF. CDR3 bases: TGTGCCAGCAGTCACGGTGGAGGGGCAGGGATCTATGGCTACACCTTC. Using reference TRBV9 and TRBJ1-2 for the parts outside the CDR3, the full variable domain is DSGVTQTPKHLITATGQRVTLRCSPRSGDLSVYWYQQSLDQGLQFLIQYYNGEERAKGNILERFSAQQFPDLHSELNLSSLELGDSALYFCASSHGGGAGIYGYTFGSGTRLTVV.

The chain has TRBV18 and TRBJ1-2; TRBD1 aligns across 8 bases. The CDR3 consists of 14 residues. Germline trimming cut 4 bases from V and 5 bases from J; bases unmatched to any gene: 6. CDR1 and CDR2 (germline): KGHSH, LQKENI. The CDR3 DNA is TGTGCCAGCTCACAGGACAGGGCGAGGTATGGCTACACCTTC. Encoded protein: CASSQDRARYGYTF.

V usage is TRBV10-2 and J usage is TRBJ1-6, with D maybe TRBD1 (6 bases). From germline, CDR1 is WSHSY and CDR2 SAAADI. The CDR3 has 16 amino acids. V lost 1 base and J lost 7, with 14 bases in between. The CDR3 DNA follows: TGCGCCAGCAGTGAGTGGGATGGACAGCGGAATTCACCCCTCCACTTT. Protein: CASSEWDGQRNSPLHF.

This chain joins TRBV2 and TRBJ2-7; 7 bases align to TRBD2. Germline V CDR1 and CDR2: SNHLY, FYNNEI. V shed 0 bases, J shed 3 bases, and the junction held 5 bases outside the gene matches. The CDR3 totals 15 residues. The CDR3 nucleotides read TGTGCCAGCAGTGAAGCGCACCCTAGCGGCTACGAGCAGTACTTC. It is translated as CASSEAHPSGYEQYF.

The chain recombines TRBV12-3 or TRBV12-4 with TRBJ1-2; a weak D match, TRBD1 (5 bases). V lost 5 bases and J 7 bases, leaving 11 bases between the germline ends. CDR3 length: 12 amino acids. Here the CDR3 reads CASSVDRLGYTF. The CDR3 coding sequence is TGTGCCAGCAGTGTCGACAGACTTGGCTACACCTTC.

This clone came up once. V usage is TRBV29-1 and J usage is TRBJ2-1; 7 bases fit TRBD2. Germline-derived CDR1 and CDR2 are SQVTM and ANQGSEA. The V gene end was trimmed by 3 bases and the J gene end by 7 bases; junction bases not matched to a gene: 9. This CDR3 is 14 amino acids long. The CDR3 reads CSVDLRWEGNEQFF. The CDR3, as DNA: TGCAGCGTTGATCTACGTTGGGAGGGAAATGAGCAGTTCTTC.

This clone is a singleton in its sample. The genes are TRBV7-9 and TRBJ2-5; 8 positions agree with TRBD1. The junction had 6 bases not matched to a gene; V was cut back by 5 bases and J by 4 bases. The CDR3 loop spans 14 amino acids. Germline V gene sequence: CDR1 SEHNR, CDR2 FQNEAQ (reference sequence). The CDR3 loop reads CASSVRQGRETQYF. In DNA form, the CDR3 reads TGTGCCAGCAGCGTTAGACAGGGGAGAGAGACCCAGTACTTC.

V is TRBV5-1 and J is TRBJ2-7; 8 nucleotides line up with TRBD1. The V segment lost 4 bases and the J segment 1 base; nucleotides outside the gene matches: 4. CDR1 and CDR2 from the germline V gene are SGHRS and YFSETQ. The CDR3 contains 14 residues. CDR3 DNA sequence: TGCGCCAGCAGCCCGGGACAGGCGTCCTACGAGCAGTACTTC. Amino acids: CASSPGQASYEQYF.

The table lists this clone with a few counts. This chain connects TRBV7-9 to TRBJ1-1, with TRBD1 matching over 10 bases. Per the germline V gene, CDR1 is SEHNR and CDR2 is FQNEAQ (reference sequence). With V trimmed by 5 bases and J by 0 bases, 9 bases remained unmatched. The CDR3 runs to 17 residues. The DNA of the CDR3 is TGTGCCAGCAGCCCCGCAGGGACAGGGGTCATGAACACTGAAGCTTTCTTT. This encodes CASSPAGTGVMNTEAFF.

As to this clone: Other nucleotide sequences from this sample produce the same CDR3. The chain recombines TRBV4-1 with TRBJ1-2; 7 bases line up with TRBD1. CDR3 length equals 13 residues. The germline gives CDR1 MGHRA, CDR2 YSYEKL. V lost 4 bases to trimming and J lost 2 bases; unmatched junction nucleotides: 1. The CDR3 is CASSRDRNYGYTF. For the CDR3, the DNA is TGCGCCAGCAGCCGGGACAGAAACTATGGCTACACCTTC.

The CDR3, as DNA: TGTGCCAGCAGCTTGTGGCAGGGAGGCTACACCTTC. It translates to CASSLWQGGYTF. The genes are TRBV5-6 and TRBJ1-2; D possibly corresponds to TRBD1 (5 bases). There are 12 residues in the CDR3. Germline lookup yields CDR1 SGHDT and CDR2 YYEEEE. V was trimmed by 1 base and J by 8 bases, leaving 9 bases between them.